These 26 T cell receptor beta chains originate from one sample sequenced in a study of cytomegalovirus exposure and HLA in healthy donors. PCR involved 60 Vbeta and 13 Jbeta primers. TCRdb's table, derived via immunoSEQ multiplex PCR, lists solely in-frame clones and lacks some. Seen here are approximately 190,000 clones, over 65% observed once, and the top ten hold roughly 0.095%. Sequenced input: PBMCs. These receptors were collected from a boy aged 2 to 10 in good health and CMV-seronegative.

This chain uses TRBV2 with TRBJ2-7, with 9 positions matching TRBD1. The CDR3 consists of 15 residues. V gave up 10 bases and J gave up 3 bases; unmatched junction bases: 13. Germline loops: CDR1 SNHLY, CDR2 FYNNEI. In DNA form, the CDR3 reads TGTGCCACATCTGGGGACAGGGCATCTTTCTACGAGCAGTACTTC. It encodes CATSGDRASFYEQYF. The full variable domain, in which reference TRBV2 and TRBJ2-7 provide the parts outside the CDR3, is EPEVTQTPSHQVTQMGQEVILRCVPISNHLYFYWYRQILGQKVEFLVSFYNNEISEKSEIFDDQFSVERPDGSNFTLKIRSTKLEDSAMYFCATSGDRASFYEQYFGPGTRLTVT.

This chain uses TRBV10-1 with TRBJ1-2, with 7 bases fitting TRBD1. The CDR3 extends over 16 amino acids. CDR1 and CDR2 from the germline V gene are WNHNN and SYGVQD (reference sequence). The trim removed 6 bases at V and 4 bases at J, leaving 14 bases unmatched. The CDR3 loop is CASRQQGVTISYGYTF. The DNA for the CDR3 is TGCGCCAGCAGACAGCAGGGGGTGACCATCAGCTATGGCTACACCTTC.

The chain joins TRBV9 to TRBJ1-2, with D maybe TRBD1 (5 bases). CDR1 is SGDLS and CDR2 is YYNGEE in the germline V gene. The CDR3 covers 15 residues. The V and J ends lost 0 bases and 2 bases respectively, with 11 bases between them. The CDR3 protein is CASSVGPGRNYGYTF. The DNA of the CDR3 is TGTGCCAGCAGCGTAGGGCCAGGGAGGAACTATGGCTACACCTTC.

This chain connects TRBV5-8 to TRBJ1-2, with D unresolved. V dropped 3 bases and J dropped 7 bases, with 13 bases sitting between them. The CDR3 has 13 residues. The germline V gene encodes CDR1 SGHTS and CDR2 YDEGEE. CDR3 coding DNA: TGTGCCAGCAGCTGGGCCGAGGAGGTTGGCTACACCTTC. Translated, it gives CASSWAEEVGYTF. The entire variable domain, with the rest obtained from reference TRBV5-8 and TRBJ1-2, is as follows: EAGVTQSPTHLIKTRGQQATLRCSPISGHTSVYWYQQALGLGLQFLLWYDEGEERNRGNFPPRFSGRQFPNYSSELNVNALELEDSALYLCASSWAEEVGYTFGSGTRLTVV.

The chain joins TRBV2 to TRBJ2-1, with 8 bases matching TRBD2. The CDR3 runs to 15 residues. Germline V gene sequence: CDR1 SNHLY, CDR2 FYNNEI. J lost 7 bases, V lost 5 bases, and 10 bases had no gene match. The CDR3 DNA reads as TGTGCCAGCAGTTTATCAGCGGGGGTCAGGAATGAGCAGTTCTTC. Protein sequence: CASSLSAGVRNEQFF.

This clone was detected only a few times. V usage is TRBV7-9 and J usage is TRBJ1-2; maybe TRBD1 (6 bases). This CDR3 has 11 residues. The V and J ends lost 4 bases and 8 bases respectively, with 8 bases between them. Germline values: CDR1 SEHNR, CDR2 FQNEAQ (reference sequence). This chain's CDR3 is CASSYREGYTF. CDR3 nucleotide sequence: TGTGCCAGCAGCTACAGGGAGGGCTACACCTTC.

This clone was counted only a few times. The chain uses TRBV10-1 and TRBJ2-2; 10 bases fit TRBD1. V gave up 11 bases and J gave up 6 bases; unmatched junction bases: 9. Germline loops: CDR1 WNHNN, CDR2 SYGVQD (reference sequence). This CDR3 has 14 residues. The chain's CDR3 is CAGYGTGVSGELFF. DNA for the CDR3: TGCGCCGGTTACGGGACAGGGGTTTCCGGGGAGCTGTTTTTT.

The sample holds one count of this clone. The chain employs TRBV7-9 and TRBJ2-1; D is possibly TRBD2 (5 bases). This CDR3 spans 12 amino acids. CDR1 and CDR2 (germline): SEHNR, FQNEAQ (reference sequence). The germline V and J ends were trimmed by 4 bases and 9 bases, with 10 bases remaining between them. CDR3: CASSSRGSEQFF. DNA for the CDR3: TGTGCCAGCAGCTCCCGGGGATCTGAGCAGTTCTTC.

The genes are TRBV19 and TRBJ1-2, with 7 bases fitting TRBD1. Per the germline V gene, CDR1 is LNHDA and CDR2 is SQIVND (reference sequence). There are 13 residues in the CDR3. V lost 10 bases and J lost 2; bases outside the gene matches: 7. The CDR3 region is CATHLDRNYGYTF. For the CDR3, the DNA is TGTGCCACCCACCTGGACAGGAACTATGGCTACACCTTC. The variable domain in full, with the rest retrieved from reference TRBV19 and TRBJ1-2, is DGGITQSPKYLFRKEGQNVTLSCEQNLNHDAMYWYRQDPGQGLRLIYYSQIVNDFQKGDIAEGYSVSREKKESFPLTVTSAQKNPTAFYLCATHLDRNYGYTFGSGTRLTVV.

This chain uses TRBV19 with TRBJ2-5, with D possibly matching TRBD2 (5 bases). The CDR3 is 14 residues long. Germline loops: CDR1 LNHDA, CDR2 SQIVND (reference sequence). V shed 3 bases and J shed 1 base, with 9 bases lying between them. The chain's CDR3 is CASSILAGQETQYF. The CDR3 bases are TGTGCCAGTAGTATTTTGGCGGGCCAAGAGACCCAGTACTTC.

A few counts support this clone. The V and J genes are TRBV5-4 and TRBJ1-2, with TRBD1 matching 7 bases. Germline V lookup: CDR1 SGHNT, CDR2 YYREEE (reference sequence). This CDR3 is built from 17 residues. J was trimmed by 3 bases and V by 6 bases; bases with no gene match: 17. This chain's CDR3 is CASTKKGGTGVDYGYTF. For the CDR3, the DNA is TGTGCCAGCACCAAAAAGGGGGGTACAGGGGTCGACTATGGCTACACCTTC. Filled out from reference TRBV5-4 and TRBJ1-2, the complete variable domain reads ETGVTQSPTHLIKTRGQQVTLRCSSQSGHNTVSWYQQALGQGPQFIFQYYREEENGRGNFPPRFSGLQFPNYSSELNVNALELDDSALYLCASTKKGGTGVDYGYTFGSGTRLTVV.

The chain combines TRBV5-4 with TRBJ2-1; weak D call: TRBD1 (6 bases). The V end lost 4 bases, the J end lost 5 bases, and 16 bases lay between the germline ends. From germline, CDR1 is SGHNT and CDR2 YYREEE (reference sequence). This CDR3 spans 15 amino acids. The chain's CDR3 is CASSNAGTPNNEQFF. As DNA, the CDR3 is TGTGCCAGCAGCAACGCCGGGACACCAAACAATGAGCAGTTCTTC.

The chain recombines TRBV7-9 with TRBJ2-1; tentatively, D is TRBD2 (5 bases). Germline loops: CDR1 SEHNR, CDR2 FQNEAQ (reference sequence). Deletions cut 7 bases from V and 4 bases from J, with 14 bases between. This CDR3 is 14 amino acids long. CDR3 coding DNA: TGTGCCAGCACCCGCGAGGGATCGTACAATGAGCAGTTCTTC. It yields the protein CASTREGSYNEQFF.

On this clone: The junction departs from germline at one end; a sequencing error may be responsible. The chain carries TRBV15 and TRBJ2-1, with D possibly TRBD1 on 5 matching bases. The CDR3 is made up of 11 amino acids. Per germline, CDR1 LNHNV and CDR2 YYDKDF (reference sequence). CDR3 sequence (DNA): TGTGCCACCAGCAGTGAAGGGGTCGGCGTCTTC. It yields the protein CATSSEGVGVF.

The V call is TRBV7-4, the J call TRBJ2-3, with TRBD2 matching over 10 bases. Per germline, CDR1 SGHVT and CDR2 SQSDAQ. V gave up 5 bases and J gave up 3 bases; unmatched junction bases: 8. This CDR3 contains 16 residues. The CDR3 is CASSILAGARTDTQYF. The CDR3 coding sequence is TGTGCCAGCAGCATTCTAGCGGGGGCCCGGACAGATACGCAGTATTTT.

V gene TRBV15 combines with J gene TRBJ2-2; 7 bases line up with TRBD1. Germline CDR1 is LNHNV and CDR2 is YYDKDF (reference sequence). The ends lost 2 bases at V and 3 bases at J; junction bases unmatched: 6. The CDR3 has 16 residues. CDR3 sequence reads: CATSRPGTEHTGELFF. Written as DNA, the CDR3 is TGTGCCACCAGCAGACCCGGGACAGAGCACACCGGGGAGCTGTTTTTT.

This chain connects TRBV6-6 to TRBJ2-7, with D possibly being TRBD1 (6 bases). Germline CDR1 MNHNY, CDR2 SVGAGI (reference sequence). The length of the CDR3 is 14 residues. V was shortened by 6 bases and J by 0 bases, with 12 bases between the two germline ends. The CDR3 bases are TGTGCCAGCAGGGACAGACCGAGCTCCTACGAGCAGTACTTC. It yields the protein CASRDRPSSYEQYF.

The rearrangement links TRBV5-1 to TRBJ2-7; 8 nucleotides line up with TRBD1. J was trimmed by 0 bases and V by 4 bases; bases with no gene match: 6. The CDR3 contains 15 residues. Looked up from germline, CDR1 is SGHRS and CDR2 is YFSETQ. For the CDR3, the DNA is TGCGCCAGCAGCATATTACAGGGGGGCTCCTACGAGCAGTACTTC. This gives the protein CASSILQGGSYEQYF.

The rearrangement uses TRBV4-3 and TRBJ2-1, with D uncertain. This CDR3 region has 17 residues. Deletions cut 4 bases from V and 6 bases from J, with 22 bases between. Germline CDR1 LGHNA, CDR2 YSLEER. CDR3 DNA sequence: TGCGCCAGCAGCCGAGACCGACGGCTGGCAGGCTCCAATGAGCAGTTCTTC. This gives the protein CASSRDRRLAGSNEQFF.

The chain joins TRBV6-6 to TRBJ1-5; D is ambiguous. There are 15 residues in the CDR3. Germline-derived CDR1 and CDR2 are MNHNY and SVGAGI (reference sequence). V was trimmed by 6 bases and J by 2 bases, leaving 14 bases between them. The CDR3: CASSPPISGNQPQHF. The CDR3 DNA sequence: TGTGCCAGCAGCCCTCCAATATCGGGCAATCAGCCCCAGCATTTT.

V is TRBV5-1 and J is TRBJ2-3, with unresolved D. V gave up 0 bases and J gave up 4 bases, with 18 bases separating them. The CDR3 is 17 residues long. Germline CDR1 and CDR2: SGHRS and YFSETQ. The CDR3 here is CASSLDVRGFRPDTQYF. In DNA, the CDR3 is TGCGCCAGCAGCTTGGACGTGCGAGGATTTCGTCCAGATACGCAGTATTTT.

The chain combines TRBV18 with TRBJ1-2; a weak D match, TRBD1 (5 bases). Germline-derived CDR1 and CDR2 are KGHSH and LQKENI. This CDR3 is built from 14 residues. V lost 3 bases and J 4 bases, leaving 12 bases between the germline ends. The chain's CDR3 is CASSPGAGGYGYTF. The CDR3 DNA follows: TGTGCCAGCTCACCCGGCGCCGGGGGCTATGGCTACACCTTC.

The rearrangement uses TRBV2 and TRBJ2-1; 7 bases agree with TRBD1. Germline V gene sequence: CDR1 SNHLY, CDR2 FYNNEI. V was clipped by 8 bases and J by 4 bases; unmatched bases: 5. CDR3 length equals 13 residues. The DNA of the CDR3 is TGTGCCAGCGACAGGGACCTTTACAATGAGCAGTTCTTC. The encoded protein is CASDRDLYNEQFF.

The chain is built from TRBV5-4 and TRBJ2-3, with D perhaps TRBD1 (5 bases). Germline V gene data show CDR1 as SGHNT and CDR2 as YYREEE (reference sequence). The CDR3 totals 15 residues. The V end lost 3 bases, the J end lost 0 bases, and 11 bases lay between the germline ends. CDR3 amino acids: CASSSYWTSTDTQYF. The CDR3 DNA reads as TGTGCCAGCAGCTCCTATTGGACAAGCACAGATACGCAGTATTTT.

This sequence joins TRBV6-6 and TRBJ1-2; 8 bases are a match to TRBD1. V was pared by 5 bases and J by 7 bases, with 6 bases of the junction left unmatched. Looked up from germline, CDR1 is MNHNY and CDR2 is SVGAGI (reference sequence). The CDR3 consists of 13 residues. The CDR3 loop reads CASSTGQGLGYTF. In DNA, the CDR3 is TGTGCCAGCAGTACCGGACAGGGCCTTGGCTACACCTTC.

This clone was seen a few times. The chain recombines TRBV10-3 with TRBJ2-7, with 9 bases identical to TRBD2. V shed 10 bases and J 2 bases; nucleotides not matched to a gene: 6. The CDR3 has 13 residues. Germline lookup yields CDR1 ENHRY and CDR2 SYGVKD. The CDR3 loop reads CATKGGGAYEQYF. The CDR3 DNA sequence: TGTGCCACCAAGGGCGGGGGGGCCTACGAGCAGTACTTC.